The TCR beta chain under discussion was sequenced for a study of blood T cell repertoires in COVID-19. Libraries were prepared by immunoSEQ multiplex PCR; TCRdb keeps only in-frame clonotypes and omits some of them. The sample shows around 200,000 clones, about 82% of them seen only once. The specimen was peripheral blood. The source is a woman older than 75 with acute or convalescent COVID-19.

CDR3 in amino acids: CASSSGQPFGNTIYF. CDR3 sequence (DNA): TGTGCCAGCAGCTCCGGACAGCCATTTGGAAACACCATATATTTT. This sequence joins TRBV7-2 and TRBJ1-3; D possibly corresponds to TRBD1 (6 bases). Germline CDR1 SGHTA, CDR2 FQGNSA. V was trimmed by 4 bases and J by 3 bases, leaving 13 bases between them. The CDR3 length is 15 residues.